A selection of T cell receptor beta chains follows, all from one sample in a study of response to subunit inactivated influenza vaccine. TCRdb called the RT-PCR reads again in MiXCR, with one record for every CDR3 protein. The repertoire holds under 750,000 distinct CDR3 sequences, 12% seen once, with more than 8.5% in the top ten. The sample here was PBMCs from blood, taken on the day of vaccination. The receptors originated from a man in his fifties who received an inactivated influenza vaccine. The CDR3 runs from the conserved cysteine through the conserved F or W. The D gene is left open where the match is weak. Clone size is not always given. Where it is, it says once, few, many or a class for expanded clones.

d_call	clone_size	v_call	j_call	cdr3_nt	cdr3_aa
TRBD1	few	TRBV6-2/TRBV6-3	TRBJ2-1	TGTGCCAGCAGCCTAGGACAGGGGGGTGTTCGTGAGCAGTTCTTC	CASSLGQGGVREQFF
TRBD1	many	TRBV12-3/TRBV12-4	TRBJ1-6	TGTGCCAGCAGCATAGGCAGGGGGTCCAATTCACCCCTCCACTTT	CASSIGRGSNSPLHF
NA	few	TRBV7-9	TRBJ2-1	TGTGCCAGCAGCTTAAACGGATACAATGAGCAGTTCTTC	CASSLNGYNEQFF
NA	NA	TRBV29-1	TRBJ2-5	TGCAGCGTTGAAGATTCAGGAAGAGAAGAGACCCAGTACTTC	CSVEDSGREETQYF
NA	NA	TRBV28	TRBJ2-7	TGTGCCTCCAGGGGCACCTACGAGCAGTACTTC	CASRGTYEQYF
NA	NA	TRBV7-9	TRBJ1-2	TGTGCCAGCAGCCCCTATGCGGATAACTATGGCTACACCTTC	CASSPYADNYGYTF
NA	NA	TRBV12-3/TRBV12-4	TRBJ2-7	TGTGCCAGCAGTTTCTTTCGGGGGCTTGCCTACGAGCAGTACTTC	CASSFFRGLAYEQYF
NA	NA	TRBV12-3/TRBV12-4	TRBJ1-1	TGTGCCAGCAGTCCACGGGGGGGGGACACTGAAGCTTTCTTT	CASSPRGGDTEAFF
TRBD2	many	TRBV5-1	TRBJ2-1	TGCGCCAGCAGCTTGGGTACTAGCGGGGGGCCTTACAATGAGCAGTTCTTC	CASSLGTSGGPYNEQFF
NA	NA	TRBV6-1	TRBJ1-2	TGTGCCAGCAGTGCCTGGGGGGGGGCGGGTGGCTACACCTTC	CASSAWGGAGGYTF
NA	NA	TRBV29-1	TRBJ2-1	TGCAGCGTTGAAGGGTCCGACAGGAGCTCCTACAATGAGCAGTTCTTC	CSVEGSDRSSYNEQFF
NA	NA	TRBV4-2	TRBJ1-2	TGTGCCAGCAGCCTTACGGGGACCGCCAACTATGGCTACACCTTC	CASSLTGTANYGYTF
TRBD2	many	TRBV5-1	TRBJ2-1	TGCGCCAGCAGCGGCCCGGGAGGGTCCTACAATGAGCAGTTCTTC	CASSGPGGSYNEQFF
NA	NA	TRBV5-1	TRBJ2-5	TGCGCCAGCAGCTTGTGGCTCTCTCAAGAGACCCAGTACTTC	CASSLWLSQETQYF
TRBD2	NA	TRBV20-1	TRBJ2-1	TGCAGTGTTGAACTGCGAATAGCGGGAGGGCTCCATGAGCAGTTCTTC	CSVELRIAGGLHEQFF
TRBD1	few	TRBV11-2	TRBJ2-2	TGTGCCAGCAGCTTTCTAAGACAGGGAGATGGCGGGGAGCTGTTTTTT	CASSFLRQGDGGELFF
NA	few	TRBV5-1	TRBJ2-2	TGCGCCAGCAGCGATGGACTTAACACCGGGGAGCTGTTTTTT	CASSDGLNTGELFF
TRBD1	NA	TRBV28	TRBJ1-1	TGTACCAGCAATATACAGGGGGTCACTGAAGCTTTCTTT	CTSNIQGVTEAFF
NA	NA	TRBV27	TRBJ1-1	TGTGCCAGCAGTTTAGGGGGGCGCGTCGCTGAAGCTTTCTTT	CASSLGGRVAEAFF
NA	many	TRBV5-1	TRBJ2-2	TGCGCCAGCAGCTTGGTACTATCGAGCGGGGAGCTGTTTTTT	CASSLVLSSGELFF
NA	NA	TRBV12-3/TRBV12-4	TRBJ2-1	TGTGCCAGCAGTTTGGGTCGGTGGAGCTCCTACAATGAGCAGTTCTTC	CASSLGRWSSYNEQFF
NA	NA	TRBV6-1	TRBJ1-2	TGTGCCAGCAGTGAAGCGCAGTACACTCCGTATGGCTACACCTTC	CASSEAQYTPYGYTF
TRBD2	NA	TRBV10-3	TRBJ2-5	TGTGCCATCAGTGTTAATAGCGGGAGGGCCTTTGAGACCCAGTACTTC	CAISVNSGRAFETQYF
NA	NA	TRBV29-1	TRBJ2-5	TGCAGCGCAGGGCCCTCCGGGACCCAGTACTTC	CSAGPSGTQYF
NA	NA	TRBV20-1	TRBJ2-5	TGCAGTGCTAGAGGCAGGGGGGGCCTTGAGACCCAGTACTTC	CSARGRGGLETQYF
NA	few	TRBV7-2	TRBJ2-2	TGTGCCAGCAGCCCGGGACTCACCACCGGGGAGCTGTTTTTT	CASSPGLTTGELFF
NA	NA	TRBV12-3/TRBV12-4	TRBJ1-1	TGTGCCAGCACCCTTGGCGAGAACACTGAAGCTTTCTTT	CASTLGENTEAFF
NA	few	TRBV5-6	TRBJ2-1	TGTGCCAGCAGCTTGTTTCGCCTCATCCCTCTTTACAATGAGCAGTTCTTC	CASSLFRLIPLYNEQFF
TRBD2	many	TRBV5-1	TRBJ2-5	TGCGCCAGCAGCGCTGGACTAGTTGAAGAGACCCAGTACTTC	CASSAGLVEETQYF
NA	NA	TRBV18	TRBJ2-3	TGTGCCAGCTCCACAGGACCGCTAGATACGCAGTATTTT	CASSTGPLDTQYF
NA	many	TRBV28	TRBJ2-7	TGTGCCAGCAGCCTCGGGCAGTTCTACGAGCAGTACTTC	CASSLGQFYEQYF
NA	NA	TRBV29-1	TRBJ2-5	TGCAGCGTAGCCGGGACCCCAGAAGAGACCCAGTACTTC	CSVAGTPEETQYF
NA	few	TRBV11-2	TRBJ2-3	TGTGCCAGCAGCTTCATTGTGGCAGATACGCAGTATTTT	CASSFIVADTQYF
TRBD1	many	TRBV2	TRBJ2-5	TGTGCCAGCACCGGGACAGGACAAGAGACCCAGTACTTC	CASTGTGQETQYF
TRBD1	few	TRBV7-8	TRBJ2-5	TGTGCCAGCAGCGGGGACAGAGGGGCTCGGACCCAGTACTTC	CASSGDRGARTQYF
TRBD1	few	TRBV5-1	TRBJ2-6	TGCGCCAGCACAGGACAGGTCTCTGGGGCCAACGTCCTGACTTTC	CASTGQVSGANVLTF
NA	NA	TRBV20-1	TRBJ2-5	TGCAGTGCTAGTCTGTTGGTACAAGAGACCCAGTACTTC	CSASLLVQETQYF
TRBD1	few	TRBV10-3	TRBJ1-5	TGTGCCATCAGTAACGGACAGGGGGGTGATCAGCCCCAGCATTTT	CAISNGQGGDQPQHF
NA	NA	TRBV21-1	TRBJ2-1	TGTGCCAGCAGCGCCACGTCTAGCGGGAGGGCGAATGAGCAGTTCTTC	CASSATSSGRANEQFF